This T cell receptor beta chain was sequenced during a study of blood T cell repertoires in COVID-19. Study background: PBMCs, B-cell-depleted T cells, or T cells were the source of the cDNA or gDNA that made up the material.

The method was immunoSEQ multiplex PCR; TCRdb's version includes in-frame clones alone and lacks a portion of them. The sample includes 100,000 to 150,000 clones, almost 80% of them seen just once. Germline V gene data show CDR1 as LGHDT and CDR2 as YNNKEL (reference sequence). The CDR3 has 15 amino acids. Deletions cut 1 base from V and 5 bases from J, with 15 bases between. The TCR originated in a human donor in a cohort sampled during active COVID-19. Source material: peripheral blood. This sequence joins TRBV3-1 (or the pseudogene TRBV3-2) and TRBJ2-7, with D perhaps TRBD1 (7 bases). The CDR3 loop is CASSQVKTGRNEQYF. In DNA, the CDR3 is TGTGCCAGCAGCCAAGTGAAGACAGGGAGGAACGAGCAGTACTTC.